One sample yielded the 5 T cell receptor beta chains listed below, sequenced in a study of blood T cell repertoires in COVID-19. Sequencing used immunoSEQ multiplex PCR; TCRdb keeps in-frame clones, though not all of them. Among approximately 360,000 clones listed, about 90% were seen once. Specimen: peripheral blood. These TCRs come from a young man with active or convalescent COVID-19.

This chain joins TRBV3-1 (or the pseudogene TRBV3-2) and TRBJ1-5, with D possibly being TRBD1 (6 bases). CDR3 size: 14 residues. V was clipped by 6 bases and J by 6 bases, with 15 bases between them. In germline, CDR1 is LGHDT, CDR2 YNNKEL (reference sequence). The CDR3 spells CASRQQGSGQPQHF. CDR3 nucleotide sequence: TGTGCCAGCAGGCAACAGGGATCGGGTCAGCCCCAGCATTTT.

This clone was recorded once. This chain uses TRBV18 with TRBJ1-4; D perhaps matches TRBD1 (5 bases). Looked up from germline, CDR1 is KGHSH and CDR2 is LQKENI. This CDR3 is 13 amino acids long. Between the trimmed V and J ends, which lost 5 bases and 4 bases, there was a span of 8 bases. The CDR3 bases are TGTGCCAGCTCAACAGGAGTTAATGAAAAACTGTTTTTT. Translating it yields CASSTGVNEKLFF.

The J gene is TRBJ2-1, the V gene TRBV4-3, with 7 bases fitting TRBD1. The CDR3 has 16 amino acids. After removal of 0 bases from V and 9 bases from J, the junction contained 11 bases not matched to a gene. CDR1 is LGHNA, CDR2 YSLEER, per germline. The CDR3 here is CASSQDGGQKWGEQFF. In DNA, the CDR3 is TGCGCCAGCAGCCAAGATGGGGGACAGAAGTGGGGTGAGCAGTTCTTC.

This rearrangement joins TRBV7-2 to TRBJ2-5; 8 bases fit TRBD2. V was pared by 2 bases and J by 3 bases, with 5 bases of the junction left unmatched. Germline-derived CDR1 and CDR2 are SGHTA and FQGNSA. CDR3 length: 15 amino acids. The DNA for the CDR3 is TGTGCCAGCAGCTTAAGACCGGGAGGGGAAGAGACCCAGTACTTC. This gives the protein CASSLRPGGEETQYF. Combining the CDR3 with reference TRBV7-2 and TRBJ2-5 gives the whole variable domain GAGVSQSPSNKVTEKGKDVELRCDPISGHTALYWYRQSLGQGLEFLIYFQGNSAPDKSGLPSDRFSAERTGGSVSTLTIQRTQQEDSAVYLCASSLRPGGEETQYFGPGTRLLVL.

This clone has a single count. This rearrangement joins TRBV19 to TRBJ2-7; 9 bases line up with TRBD1. Trimming removed 3 bases from V and 4 bases from J; junction bases left unmatched: 7. Germline V lookup: CDR1 LNHDA, CDR2 SQIVND (reference sequence). This CDR3 is built from 15 residues. The DNA for the CDR3 is TGTGCCAGTAGTATGGCCGGGACAGGGAGTTACGAGCAGTACTTC. Amino acids: CASSMAGTGSYEQYF.